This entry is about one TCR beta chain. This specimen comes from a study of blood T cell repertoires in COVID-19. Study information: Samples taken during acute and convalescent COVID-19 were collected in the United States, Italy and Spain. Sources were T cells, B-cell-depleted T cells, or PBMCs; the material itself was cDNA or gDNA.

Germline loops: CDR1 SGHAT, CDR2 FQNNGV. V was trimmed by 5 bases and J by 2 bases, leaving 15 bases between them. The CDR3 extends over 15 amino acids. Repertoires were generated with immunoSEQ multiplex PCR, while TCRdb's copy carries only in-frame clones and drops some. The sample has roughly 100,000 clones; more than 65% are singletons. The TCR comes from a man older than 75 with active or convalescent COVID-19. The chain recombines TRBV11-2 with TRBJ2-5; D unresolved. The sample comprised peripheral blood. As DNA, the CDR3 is TGTGCCAGCAGCCAAGATAGAGGAGATCAAGAGACCCAGTACTTC. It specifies CASSQDRGDQETQYF.